Here is one T cell receptor (beta chain) with its context. The sample is drawn from a study of cytomegalovirus exposure and HLA in healthy donors. Both 60 Vbeta primers and 13 Jbeta primers went into the PCR. Sequencing used immunoSEQ multiplex PCR; TCRdb keeps in-frame clones, though not all of them. The data show tens of thousands of clones, roughly 72% seen once. The V segment lost 6 bases and the J segment 4 bases; nucleotides outside the gene matches: 2. From germline, CDR1 is LGHNA and CDR2 YNFKEQ. The CDR3 length is 13 residues. Sequencing used PBMCs. This clonotype was obtained from a woman between 45 and 65 years old in good health and CMV-seropositive. V is TRBV4-2 and J is TRBJ2-1; 8 nucleotides line up with TRBD2. CDR3 in amino acids: CASRAGGYNEQFF. CDR3 bases: TGTGCCAGCAGGGCGGGGGGTTACAATGAGCAGTTCTTC.